This TCR beta chain was captured in a study of Graves' ophthalmopathy and Graves' hyperthyroidism. Study details: Before any treatment was given, at initial diagnosis, peripheral blood was collected. Study-level points and caveats: Ophthalmopathy progression predictions by the model showed nearly 75% specificity and 70.59% sensitivity. Among expanded thyroid clonotypes above 0.001 frequency, most also occurred in blood.

This clonotype has at least ten counts. Its antigen remains unknown. Newly diagnosed hyperthyroidism donors, aged 18 to 65, duration under 2 months. This CDR3 is 12 amino acids long. Germline V gene data show CDR1 as SNHLY and CDR2 as FYNNEI. V lost 2 bases to trimming and J lost 2 bases, with 4 bases between them. Investigators amplified TCR beta CDR3 regions from RNA transcripts. The first round was an RT-PCR with HTBI primers, and the second round was a multiplex PCR. TCRdb used MiXCR to reprocess the multiplex PCR reads, holding one entry per CDR3 protein. The sample carries about 370,000 distinct CDR3 sequences, roughly 17% recorded once.

J is TRBJ2-7 and V is TRBV2; D call uncertain. The TCR comes from an adult woman with stable Graves' hyperthyroidism. Sequencing was done on a sample of peripheral blood. CDR3 sequence (DNA): TGTGCCAGCAGTGAACTACCCTACGAGCAGTACTTC. Its protein product is CASSELPYEQYF. Complete variable domain (other parts from reference TRBV2 and TRBJ2-7): EPEVTQTPSHQVTQMGQEVILRCVPISNHLYFYWYRQILGQKVEFLVSFYNNEISEKSEIFDDQFSVERPDGSNFTLKIRSTKLEDSAMYFCASSELPYEQYFGPGTRLTVT.